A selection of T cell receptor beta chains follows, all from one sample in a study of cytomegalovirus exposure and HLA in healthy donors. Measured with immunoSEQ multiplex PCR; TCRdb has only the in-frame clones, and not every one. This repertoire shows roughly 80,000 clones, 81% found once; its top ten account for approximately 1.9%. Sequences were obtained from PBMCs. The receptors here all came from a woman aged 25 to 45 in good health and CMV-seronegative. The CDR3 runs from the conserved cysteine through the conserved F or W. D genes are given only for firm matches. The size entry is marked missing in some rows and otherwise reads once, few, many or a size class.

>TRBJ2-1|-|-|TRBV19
CASSMLANEQFF
TGTGCCAGTAGTATGCTAGCAAATGAGCAGTTCTTC
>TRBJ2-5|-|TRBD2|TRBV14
CASSQERGLAGSETQYF
TGTGCCAGCAGCCAAGAGCGCGGCCTAGCGGGGTCAGAGACCCAGTACTTC
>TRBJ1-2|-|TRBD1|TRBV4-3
CASSQVAGGGYTF
TGCGCCAGCAGCCAAGTTGCAGGGGGTGGCTACACCTTC
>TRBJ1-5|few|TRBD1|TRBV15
CAPGEDRGGQPQHF
TGTGCCCCGGGGGAGGACAGGGGTGGGCAGCCCCAGCATTTT
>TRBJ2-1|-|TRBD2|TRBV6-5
CASSYSRLAGGYEQFF
TGTGCCAGCAGTTACTCCAGATTAGCGGGAGGGTATGAGCAGTTCTTC
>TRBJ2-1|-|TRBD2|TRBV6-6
CASNVGLALGNEQFF
TGTGCCAGCAACGTGGGACTAGCCCTCGGCAATGAGCAGTTCTTC
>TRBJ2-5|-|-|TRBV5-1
CASSAERQETQYF
TGCGCCAGCAGCGCGGAGCGCCAAGAGACCCAGTACTTC
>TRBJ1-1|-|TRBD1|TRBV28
CASSFTHRGPNTEAFF
TGTGCCAGCAGTTTCACCCACAGGGGGCCGAACACTGAAGCTTTCTTT
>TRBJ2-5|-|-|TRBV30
CAWSVRALQETQYF
TGTGCCTGGAGTGTACGAGCGTTACAAGAGACCCAGTACTTC
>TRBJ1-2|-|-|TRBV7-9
CASRFSPGIDYYGYTF
TGTGCCAGCAGATTTTCCCCAGGGATAGACTACTATGGCTACACCTTC
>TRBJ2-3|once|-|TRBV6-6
CASSYIVGTDTQYF
TGTGCCAGCAGTTATATAGTGGGCACAGATACGCAGTATTTT
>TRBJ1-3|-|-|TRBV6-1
CASSELEVLSGNTIYF
TGTGCCAGCAGTGAATTGGAGGTACTCTCTGGAAACACCATATATTTT
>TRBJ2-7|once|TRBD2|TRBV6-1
CASSEGLAPYEQYF
TGTGCCAGCAGCGAGGGACTAGCTCCCTACGAGCAGTACTTT
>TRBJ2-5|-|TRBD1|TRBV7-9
CASSHRTGTQYF
TGTGCCAGCAGCCACCGGACAGGGACCCAGTACTTC
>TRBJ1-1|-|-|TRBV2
CASSRTATNTEAFF
TGTGCCAGCAGTAGGACAGCAACGAACACTGAAGCTTTCTTT
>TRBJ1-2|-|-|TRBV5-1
CASSLESGPIYGYTF
TGCGCCAGCAGCTTGGAGTCAGGGCCTATCTATGGCTACACCTTC
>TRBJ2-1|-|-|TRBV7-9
CSSSPLAPSSYNEQFF
TGTTCCAGCAGCCCGTTAGCGCCTAGCTCCTACAATGAGCAGTTCTTC
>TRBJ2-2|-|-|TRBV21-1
CASRMDRYTGELFF
TGTGCCAGCAGAATGGACAGATACACCGGGGAGCTGTTTTTT
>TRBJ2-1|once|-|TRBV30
CAWRDSGTPYNEQFF
TGTGCCTGGAGGGACTCCGGGACACCCTACAATGAGCAGTTCTTC
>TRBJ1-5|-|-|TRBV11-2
CASSHFNQPQHF
TGTGCCAGCAGCCACTTCAATCAGCCCCAGCATTTT
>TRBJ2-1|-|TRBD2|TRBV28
CASSPGGSYNEQFF
TGTGCCAGCAGTCCCGGGGGGTCCTACAATGAGCAGTTCTTC
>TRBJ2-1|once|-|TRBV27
CASSFGGRGEQFF
TGTGCCAGCAGTTTCGGGGGGCGCGGGGAGCAGTTCTTC
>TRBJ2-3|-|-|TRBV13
CASGRGADTQYF
TGTGCCAGCGGTCGGGGAGCAGATACGCAGTATTTT
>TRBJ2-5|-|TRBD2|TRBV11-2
CASSLGLAGGPETQYF
TGTGCCAGCAGCTTAGGACTAGCGGGAGGGCCGGAGACCCAGTACTTC
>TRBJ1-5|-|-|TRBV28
CASSFGRGPLRNQPQHF
TGTGCCAGCAGTTTCGGCAGGGGCCCCCTCCGCAATCAGCCCCAGCATTTT
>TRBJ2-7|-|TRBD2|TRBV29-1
CSAGAGTSGRYGSYEQYF
TGCAGCGCGGGAGCTGGGACTAGCGGGAGATATGGAAGTTACGAGCAGTACTTC
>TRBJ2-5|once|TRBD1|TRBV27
CASSGTGMETQYF
TGTGCCAGCAGCGGGACAGGGATGGAGACCCAGTACTTC
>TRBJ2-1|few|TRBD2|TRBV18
CASSPRLAGGFNEQFF
TGTGCCAGCTCACCTCGCCTAGCGGGGGGGTTCAATGAGCAGTTCTTC
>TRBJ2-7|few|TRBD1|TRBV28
CASSLDRGQQTSEQYF
TGTGCCAGCAGCCTTGACAGGGGCCAGCAGACTAGCGAGCAGTACTTC
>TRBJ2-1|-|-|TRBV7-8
CASSLERAGNNEQFF
TGTGCCAGCAGCTTAGAAAGGGCGGGGAACAATGAGCAGTTCTTC
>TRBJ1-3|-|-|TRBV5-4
CASAGGSTGNTIYF
TGTGCCAGCGCCGGCGGGAGTACGGGAAACACCATATATTTT
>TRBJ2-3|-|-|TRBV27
CASSRAGPGMGSTDTQYF
TGTGCCAGCAGCCGAGCGGGCCCGGGTATGGGCAGCACAGATACGCAGTATTTT
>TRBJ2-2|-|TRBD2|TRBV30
CAWTPTGGGELFF
TGTGCCTGGACACCTACGGGAGGCGGGGAGCTGTTTTTT
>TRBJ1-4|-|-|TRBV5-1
CASSPSGGTAEKLFF
TGCGCCAGCAGCCCGAGTGGAGGGACGGCAGAAAAACTGTTTTTT
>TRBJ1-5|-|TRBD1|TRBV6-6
CATQGQLYNQPQHF
TGTGCCACCCAGGGACAGTTATACAATCAGCCCCAGCATTTT
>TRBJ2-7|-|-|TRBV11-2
CASSPGFPWAVDEQYF
TGTGCCAGCAGCCCCGGTTTCCCTTGGGCAGTAGACGAGCAGTACTTC
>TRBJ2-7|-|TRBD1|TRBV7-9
CSSSLAGTGRYEQYF
TGTTCCAGCAGCTTAGCAGGGACAGGGAGATACGAGCAGTACTTC
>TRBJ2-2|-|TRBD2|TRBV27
CASSLSSGRINTGELFF
TGTGCCAGCAGTTTAAGTAGCGGGAGGATTAACACCGGGGAGCTGTTTTTT
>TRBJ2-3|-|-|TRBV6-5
CASSLDTDTQYF
TGTGCCAGCAGTCTAGACACAGATACGCAGTATTTT
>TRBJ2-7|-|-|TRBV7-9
CASSLNSGTEQYF
TGTGCCAGCAGCTTAAACTCCGGGACAGAGCAGTACTTC
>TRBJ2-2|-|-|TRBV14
CASSQWSSTGELFF
TGTGCCAGCAGCCAATGGTCCAGCACCGGGGAGCTGTTTTTT
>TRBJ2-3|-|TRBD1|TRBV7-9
CASRLDRGAADTQYF
TGTGCCAGCAGATTGGACAGGGGAGCCGCAGATACGCAGTATTTT
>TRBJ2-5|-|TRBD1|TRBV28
CASSLGTEQETQYF
TGTGCCAGCAGTTTGGGGACAGAACAAGAGACCCAGTACTTC
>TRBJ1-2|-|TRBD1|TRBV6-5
CASSYSLQGASGYTF
TGTGCCAGCAGTTACTCGTTACAGGGGGCCAGTGGCTACACCTTC
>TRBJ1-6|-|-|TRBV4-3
CASSHPRDSPLHF
TGCGCCAGCAGCCACCCGAGGGATTCACCCCTCCACTTT
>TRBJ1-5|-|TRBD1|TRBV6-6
CASREGASNQPQHF
TGTGCCAGCAGAGAGGGGGCGAGCAATCAGCCCCAGCATTTT
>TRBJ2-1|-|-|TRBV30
CAWSVVREQFF
TGTGCCTGGAGTGTTGTTCGGGAGCAGTTCTTC
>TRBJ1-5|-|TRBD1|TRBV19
CASSLQTGIYSNQPQHF
TGTGCCAGTAGTCTCCAGACAGGGATCTATAGCAATCAGCCCCAGCATTTT
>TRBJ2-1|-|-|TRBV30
CASPVGLGSSYNEQFF
TGTGCCTCGCCCGTGGGGCTAGGCAGCTCCTACAATGAGCAGTTCTTC
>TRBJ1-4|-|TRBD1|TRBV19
CASSIDSGQGEKLFF
TGTGCCAGTAGTATAGATTCGGGACAGGGGGAAAAACTGTTTTTT
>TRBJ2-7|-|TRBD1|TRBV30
CAWRNRGLSYEQYF
TGTGCCTGGAGGAACAGGGGGCTCTCCTACGAGCAGTACTTC
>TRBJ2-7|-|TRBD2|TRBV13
CASSGQLASSSYEQYF
TGTGCCAGCAGCGGCCAACTAGCGTCGAGCTCCTACGAGCAGTACTTC
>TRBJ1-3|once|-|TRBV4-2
CASSPVGSSGNTIYF
TGTGCCAGCAGCCCCGTTGGGAGCTCTGGAAACACCATATATTTT
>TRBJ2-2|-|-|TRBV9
CASSVTSTTGELFF
TGTGCCAGCAGCGTGACTTCAACCACCGGGGAGCTGTTTTTT
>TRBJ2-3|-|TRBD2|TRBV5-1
CASSPGLARGTQYF
TGCGCCAGCAGTCCCGGACTAGCCCGGGGTACGCAGTATTTT
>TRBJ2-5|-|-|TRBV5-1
CASSLGRETQYF
TGCGCCAGCAGCTTGGGTCGAGAGACCCAGTACTTC
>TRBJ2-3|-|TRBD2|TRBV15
CATSRDRGADTQYF
TGTGCCACCAGCAGAGATCGGGGGGCAGATACGCAGTATTTT
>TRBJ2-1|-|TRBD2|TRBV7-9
CASSLAGLAGWGRNEQFF
TGTGCCAGCAGCTTAGCGGGGCTAGCGGGGTGGGGGCGCAATGAGCAGTTCTTC
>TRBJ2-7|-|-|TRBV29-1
CSVTRESYEQYF
TGCAGCGTTACAAGGGAGTCCTACGAGCAGTACTTC
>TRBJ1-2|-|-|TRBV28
CASSSPGNYGYTF
TGTGCCAGCAGTTCTCCAGGGAACTATGGCTACACCTTC